This T cell receptor (beta chain) stems from a study of a mutant IDH1 vaccine in newly diagnosed glioma. Study details: The treated group averaged approximately 42 years old and was 62.5% male, roughly 40% female.

TCRdb keeps only in-frame clones here, not all; method: immunoSEQ multiplex PCR. The table lists around 30,000 clones, around three quarters of them singletons. Time point given: week 35, safety follow-up. Doses comprised 300 ug of mutant IDH1 20-mer peptide each, plus topical imiquimod. This clone was seen just once. As yet, its antigen is unknown. The sample consisted of PBMCs, taken from a glioma patient whose treatment included an IDH1 peptide vaccine. This TCR derives from a man aged 40-55 years with glioma. Some clones in this sample may be carry-over from other donors' samples.

The DNA of the CDR3 is TGTGCCAGCAGCCAAGATCTGGGAGGGCGCGGACACTCTGGAAACACCATATATTTT. Translating gives CASSQDLGGRGHSGNTIYF. The rearrangement links TRBV4-2 to TRBJ1-3; weak D call: TRBD1 (5 bases). Germline lookup yields CDR1 LGHNA and CDR2 YNFKEQ. The CDR3 runs 19 residues. Trimming stripped 0 bases from V and 0 bases from J, with 18 bases between.